The 7 T cell receptor beta chains reported below all come from one sample, sequenced in a study of blood T cell repertoires in COVID-19 (dated by TCRdb to about 2020). The library was prepared using the immunoSEQ multiplex PCR assay. This immuneACCESS table, as held by TCRdb, lists in-frame sequences with V and J called but not all clones. Of the missing ones, under half trace to an unresolved V gene in checked studies; the others have no known cause. This sample has approximately 97,000 clones in its table, and 84% of those were observed once. The ten largest clonotypes hold 9.5% to 10% of the sample. The sample comprised peripheral blood. All receptors come from a man aged 35 to 55 with active or convalescent COVID-19.

This chain uses TRBV18 with TRBJ2-5; weak D call: TRBD1 (6 bases). V was cut by 8 bases and J by 2 bases, with 6 bases left in between. The CDR3 has 11 amino acids. Germline V CDR1 and CDR2: KGHSH, LQKENI. The CDR3 is CASQGQETQYF. The CDR3 DNA reads TGTGCCAGCCAGGGGCAAGAGACCCAGTACTTC.

The chain recombines TRBV3-1 (or the pseudogene TRBV3-2) with TRBJ2-5; D remains unclear. Deletions cut 0 bases from V and 1 base from J, with 9 bases between. The CDR3 runs to 15 residues. CDR1 and CDR2 (germline): LGHDT, YNNKEL (reference sequence). CDR3 bases: TGTGCCAGCAGCCAAGAAGCGATCCTCCAAGAGACCCAGTACTTC. This translates into CASSQEAILQETQYF.

V is TRBV11-2 and J is TRBJ2-3; perhaps TRBD1 as D (6 bases). The CDR3 has 18 residues. Trimming took off 1 base at V and 0 bases at J, with 17 bases between the two ends. Germline V gives CDR1 SGHAT, CDR2 FQNNGV. CDR3 residues: CASSLGRGRGASTDTQYF. In DNA, the CDR3 is TGTGCCAGCAGCTTAGGTCGCGGCAGGGGCGCTAGCACAGATACGCAGTATTTT.

The chain employs TRBV6-6 and TRBJ2-6; 8 nucleotides match TRBD2. Germline values: CDR1 MNHNY, CDR2 SVGAGI (reference sequence). The CDR3 contains 16 residues. The ends lost 6 bases at V and 4 bases at J; junction bases unmatched: 8. In nucleotides, the CDR3 is TGTGCCAGCAGAAAACCGGGGGGGCAGGGGGCCAACGTCCTGACTTTC. It is translated as CASRKPGGQGANVLTF.

The CDR3 bases are TGTGCCAGCAGCTTGGCTGTCAGGGGGACAGATACGCAGTATTTT. Protein sequence: CASSLAVRGTDTQYF. The gene calls are TRBV5-6 and TRBJ2-3; 7 bases line up with TRBD1. The CDR3 runs to 15 residues. Trimming took 0 bases from V and 3 from J; bases not matched to a gene: 4. Per the germline V gene, CDR1 is SGHDT and CDR2 is YYEEEE.

V gene TRBV29-1 combines with J gene TRBJ2-3, with 11 bases lining up with TRBD2. The CDR3 sequence is 13 residues long. Trimming removed 4 bases from V and 3 bases from J; junction bases left unmatched: 0. Germline V CDR1 and CDR2: SQVTM, ANQGSEA. The CDR3 DNA reads as TGCAGCGTTGTAGCGGGGGGGACAGATACGCAGTATTTT. Translated, it gives CSVVAGGTDTQYF.

V and J are TRBV7-3 and TRBJ2-2; tentative D call: TRBD1 (6 bases). Trimming left V 8 bases short and J 3 bases short, with 10 bases between. This CDR3 is 13 amino acids long. Looked up from germline, CDR1 is SGHTA and CDR2 is FQGTGA. Written as DNA, the CDR3 is TGTGCCAGCGGCAGGGGAGACACCGGGGAGCTGTTTTTT. Translation gives CASGRGDTGELFF.